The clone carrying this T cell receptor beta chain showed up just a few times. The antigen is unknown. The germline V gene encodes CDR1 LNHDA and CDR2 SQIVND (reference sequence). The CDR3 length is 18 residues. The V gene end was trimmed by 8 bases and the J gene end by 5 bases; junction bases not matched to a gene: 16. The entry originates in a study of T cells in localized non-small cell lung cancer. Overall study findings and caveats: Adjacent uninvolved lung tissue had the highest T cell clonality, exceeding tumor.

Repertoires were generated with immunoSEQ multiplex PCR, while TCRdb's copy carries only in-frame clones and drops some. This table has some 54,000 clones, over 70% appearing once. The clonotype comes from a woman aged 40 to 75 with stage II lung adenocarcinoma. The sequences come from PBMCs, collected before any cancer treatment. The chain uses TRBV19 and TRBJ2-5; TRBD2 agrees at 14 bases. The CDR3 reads CASSETGTSGGGGETQYF. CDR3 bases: TGTGCCAGTTCGGAAACCGGGACTAGCGGGGGCGGCGGGGAGACCCAGTACTTC.